This TCR beta chain was sequenced for a study of blood T cell repertoires in COVID-19. The overall study: Sites across the United States, Italy and Spain contributed samples from acute and convalescent COVID-19. PBMCs, B-cell-depleted T cells, or T cells were the source of the cDNA or gDNA that made up the material.

As handled by the study authors: Estimated nucleated cell counts came from reference gene primer amplification. The method was immunoSEQ multiplex PCR; TCRdb's version includes in-frame clones alone and lacks a portion of them. That table furnishes V, J and clone size, whereas the DNA furnished D and trimming. This sample has some 270,000 clones, with around 89% found just once. This clone was seen more than once but under ten times. Germline loops: CDR1 MDHEN, CDR2 SYDVKM. The CDR3 loop spans 15 amino acids. Trimming removed 8 bases from V and 2 bases from J, with 18 bases in between. The receptor comes from a man aged 25-45 years with acute or convalescent COVID-19. The specimen sequenced was peripheral blood. The chain combines TRBV28 with TRBJ1-2; TRBD1 is a possible D gene (5 bases). Here the CDR3 reads CASRPPGIGNYGYTF. CDR3 coding DNA: TGTGCCAGCCGCCCTCCAGGGATAGGCAACTATGGCTACACCTTC.